A selection of T cell receptor beta chains follows, all from one sample in a study of shared clonotypes between healthy human individuals. Clones were read by immunoSEQ multiplex PCR, and TCRdb kept only the in-frame ones, dropping some. In the table there are some 240,000 clones, about 69% of which are singletons. The specimen was memory CD4+ T cells sorted from blood. The receptors here all came from a man aged 30 to 39 in good health. Both conserved end residues are trimmed from each CDR3. Only part of the rows carry a size: once, few, many, or a class if the clone is expanded.

v_gene,abundance,CDR3aa
TRBV7-7,NA,ASSSGVGRFSTDTQY
TRBV27,NA,ASSLSGPNVLT
TRBV7-2,NA,ASSLVARNTGELF
TRBV11-2,few,ASSVTDYEQY
TRBV27,NA,ASSSQGTTYEQY
TRBV19,NA,ASSIRLAGARGNEQF
TRBV5-4,NA,ASSLVGGREQY
TRBV27,NA,ASSSSQRLGTTDTQY
TRBV2,NA,ASSRDSINNQPQH
TRBV18,few,ASSPGQGVGETQY
TRBV4-1,NA,ASSQVEGGAGGYT
TRBV4-3,NA,ASSQVTGGNEQF
TRBV5-4,NA,ASSLVGRFGGTDTQY
TRBV7-6,NA,ASSLGPTGTSSYEQY
TRBV9,few,ASSVAADPYGYT
TRBV7-8,NA,ASRERPFRGHEQY
TRBV5-1,NA,ASSTPEAGETSGSRFWKETQY
TRBV7-2,NA,ASSLPDSNEQF
TRBV5-6,many,ASSFQGPSRWEQY
TRBV2,NA,ASSESWSSDEQY
TRBV7-2,NA,ASSFADFTEAF
TRBV12-5,NA,ASDGQGNASYEQY
TRBV6-6,few,ASSSGQGFSYEQY
TRBV5-6,NA,ASSLEDNEQF
TRBV6-1,once,ASSEPQPQH
TRBV7-9,NA,ASSAAWEGNEQF
TRBV5-1,few,ASSSQGQETQY
TRBV2,few,ASGLANYEQY
TRBV6-6,NA,ASRTDRDGSEKLF
TRBV27,NA,ASSLSGQTNQPQH
TRBV7-3,NA,ASSLTGGDTEAF
TRBV7-8,NA,ASSLGQRGYEQF
TRBV18,NA,ASSPDSLNIQY